This T cell receptor (beta chain) was observed in a study of CD4 T cells in relation to SARS-CoV-2 and coronaviruses. Findings and limits, study-wide: The cross-reactivity analysis covered only spike protein, not other viral proteins.

The CDR3 loop spans 16 amino acids. Trimming pared 4 bases from V and 2 bases from J, leaving 17 bases between. Germline assignment: CDR1 MDHEN and CDR2 SYDVKM. TCRdb's table, derived via immunoSEQ multiplex PCR, lists solely in-frame clones and lacks some. The sample carries tens of thousands of clones, about 70% recorded once. CD4+ T cells from unexposed donors were obtained before the COVID-19 pandemic (2011-2018). Isolation of CD4+ T cells took place after about eleven days in culture. In regard to this clone: Its specificity is not known.

This TCR came from a human donor in good health. The chain recombines TRBV28 with TRBJ1-1, with D possibly TRBD1 on 6 matching bases. The sample was CD4+ T cells from PBMCs, cultured in vitro. The CDR3, as DNA: TGTGCCAGCAGTTATTCCGGGGGGCTGAAAAACACTGAAGCTTTCTTT. This translates into CASSYSGGLKNTEAFF.